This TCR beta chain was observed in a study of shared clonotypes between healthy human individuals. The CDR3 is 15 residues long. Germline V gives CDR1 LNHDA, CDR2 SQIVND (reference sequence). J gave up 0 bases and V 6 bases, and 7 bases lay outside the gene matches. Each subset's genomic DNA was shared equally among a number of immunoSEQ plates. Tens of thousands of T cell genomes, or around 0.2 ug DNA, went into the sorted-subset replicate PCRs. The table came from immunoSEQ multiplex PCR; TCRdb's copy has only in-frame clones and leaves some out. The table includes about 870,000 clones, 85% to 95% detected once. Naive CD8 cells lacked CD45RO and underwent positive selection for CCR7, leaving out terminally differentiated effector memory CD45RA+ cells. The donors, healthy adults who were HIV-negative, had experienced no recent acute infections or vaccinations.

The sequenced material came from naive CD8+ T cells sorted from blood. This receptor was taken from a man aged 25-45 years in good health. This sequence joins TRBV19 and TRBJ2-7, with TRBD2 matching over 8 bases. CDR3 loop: CASSASGLSSYEQYF. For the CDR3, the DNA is TGTGCCAGTAGCGCTAGCGGGTTGAGCTCCTACGAGCAGTACTTC.